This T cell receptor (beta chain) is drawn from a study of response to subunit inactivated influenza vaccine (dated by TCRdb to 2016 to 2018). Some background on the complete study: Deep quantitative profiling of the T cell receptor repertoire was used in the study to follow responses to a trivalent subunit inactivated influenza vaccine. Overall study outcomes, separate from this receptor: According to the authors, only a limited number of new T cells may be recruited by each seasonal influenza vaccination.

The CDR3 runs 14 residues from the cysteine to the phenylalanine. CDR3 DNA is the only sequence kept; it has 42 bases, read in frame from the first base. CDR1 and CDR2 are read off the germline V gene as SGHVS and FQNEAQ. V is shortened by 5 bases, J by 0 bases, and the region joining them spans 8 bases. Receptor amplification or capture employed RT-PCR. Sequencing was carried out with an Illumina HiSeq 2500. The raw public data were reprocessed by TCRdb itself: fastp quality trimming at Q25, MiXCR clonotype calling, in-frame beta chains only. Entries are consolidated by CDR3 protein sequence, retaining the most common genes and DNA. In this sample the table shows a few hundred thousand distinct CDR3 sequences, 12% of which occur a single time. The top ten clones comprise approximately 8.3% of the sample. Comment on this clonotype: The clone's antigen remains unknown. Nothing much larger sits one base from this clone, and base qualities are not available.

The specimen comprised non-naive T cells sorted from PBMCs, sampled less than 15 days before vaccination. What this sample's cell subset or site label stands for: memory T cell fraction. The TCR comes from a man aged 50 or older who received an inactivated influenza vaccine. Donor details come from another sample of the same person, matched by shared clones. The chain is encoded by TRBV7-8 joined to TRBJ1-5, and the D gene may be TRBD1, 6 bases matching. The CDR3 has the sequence CASSRGNSNQPQHF. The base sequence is TGTGCCAGCAGCAGGGGGAATAGCAATCAGCCCCAGCATTTT.